This entry describes one T cell receptor (beta chain). This receptor's antigen is unknown. No base-level quality is on record; no much larger clone is a single base apart. One collaborating source in Seattle enrolled patients during active infection and followed them longitudinally through the course of disease. Each collaborating institution followed its own protocols to collect whole blood in K2EDTA tubes. Collaborator samples were shipped for TCRbeta analysis as frozen whole blood, isolated PBMCs, or DNA extracted from either sample type. The CDR3 runs 16 residues from the cysteine to the phenylalanine. CDR3 DNA is the only sequence kept; it has 48 bases, read in frame from the first base. The germline V and J ends show losses of 7 bases and 4 bases respectively, and no gene match explains 11 bases of the junction. Reading the germline V gene gives CDR1 ENHRY and CDR2 SYGVKD. This entry belongs to a study of blood T cell repertoires in COVID-19 (dated by TCRdb to the early 2020s). Notes on the research overall: Samples from collaborators originated in the United States, Italy and Spain and spanned both the acute and convalescent phases of COVID-19. The sample metadata nearly always contained a de-identified subject ID, COVID-19 status, age in years and sex. HLA class I and class II types, where available, came from metadata supplied by the sample provider rather than from assay-based typing. The dataset comprised deeply sampled blood TCRbeta repertoires from subjects exposed to, actively infected with, or recovered from COVID-19. The repertoires were released in a freely available public database meant as a resource for research on the immune response to SARS-CoV-2. Samples were obtained from the ongoing ImmuneRACE study (first 160 participants) and from about 1,300 subjects provided by 6 global collaborators. The prospective study material was composed of cDNA or gDNA derived from T cells, B-cell-depleted T cells, or PBMCs.

The immunoSEQ Assay, a bias-controlled multiplex PCR, was used to amplify TCRbeta CDR3 regions from genomic DNA. The authors' analysis ran thus. Nucleated cell counts per sample were estimated from amplification of reference gene primers within the assay. Sequence reads were collapsed and filtered to measure the absolute abundance of every unique TCRbeta CDR3 rearrangement. Productive Simpson clonality was computed per sample as the square root of Simpson's diversity index over productive rearrangements. TCRdb took over this immuneACCESS table, retaining in-frame rearrangements with V and J assigned. Such tables are incomplete; in checked studies, under half of the missing clones stem from an unresolved V gene, and the remainder is unexplained. V and J calls and clone size are as listed in that table; D and trimming were resolved from the DNA. This sample lists 300,000 to 400,000 clones; about 88% were detected once. The ten top clones hold just under 7.5% of the sample.

What the work shows at the level of the full study, not this receptor alone: How much clinical and demographic metadata was included differed by source and by participant, and the metadata was provided uncurated.

The chain is made from TRBV10-3 and TRBJ2-5; a stretch of 11 junction bases matches TRBD1. This receptor was taken from a woman between 65 and 79 years old with COVID-19, enrolled during active disease. The source material was peripheral blood. CDR3 protein: CAIKSGTGGDGETQYF. The nucleotide sequence reads as follows: TGTGCCATCAAATCCGGGACAGGGGGTGACGGAGAGACCCAGTACTTC.